Each of the 16 T cell receptor beta chains below was sequenced from the same sample in a study of cytomegalovirus exposure and HLA in healthy donors (dated by TCRdb to between 2016 and 2019). Receptors were amplified or captured by the immunoSEQ multiplex PCR assay. The multiplex PCR relied on a mix of 60 forward primers for TCR Vbeta segments and 13 reverse primers for TCR Jbeta segments. The table was pulled from immuneACCESS by TCRdb, which kept in-frame rearrangements only. Such tables lose some clones; where checked, under half of the loss comes from unresolved V genes, and the rest has no known cause. The sample's own table lists 150,000 or so clones. The ten largest clones take up around 1.5% of the sample. Input material: PBMCs. These receptors were taken from a woman in her forties or fifties in good health and CMV-seronegative.

The chain recombines TRBV5-1 with TRBJ2-1, with 11 bases lining up with TRBD2. CDR1 and CDR2 (germline): SGHRS, YFSETQ. J gave up 3 bases and V 0 bases, and 2 bases lay outside the gene matches. The CDR3 contains 16 residues. CDR3 sequence (DNA): TGCGCCAGCAGCTTGGGACTAGCGGGACACTACAATGAGCAGTTCTTC. Protein: CASSLGLAGHYNEQFF.

The chain's CDR3 is CASSRGHEQYF. For the CDR3, the DNA is TGTGCCAGCAGTCGTGGGCACGAGCAGTACTTC. V is TRBV25-1 and J is TRBJ2-7; D gene uncertain. Trimming pared 5 bases from V and 5 bases from J, leaving 7 bases between. The CDR3 is 11 residues long. Germline CDR1 MGHDK, CDR2 SYGVNS.

The chain couples TRBV7-2 to TRBJ2-2; no definite D call. The CDR3 has 15 residues. Germline loops: CDR1 SGHTA, CDR2 FQGNSA. Trimming stripped 0 bases from V and 6 bases from J, with 11 bases between. For the CDR3, the DNA is TGTGCCAGCAGCTTAGCTACTACCCTTGCCGGGGAGCTGTTTTTT. Its protein product is CASSLATTLAGELFF.

The V call is TRBV5-1, the J call TRBJ1-3; D unresolved. Between the trimmed V and J ends, which lost 0 bases and 1 base, there was a span of 5 bases. The CDR3 is made up of 14 amino acids. From germline, CDR1 is SGHRS and CDR2 YFSETQ. The CDR3 is CASSLEQSGNTIYF. In nucleotides, the CDR3 is TGCGCCAGCAGCTTGGAACAGTCTGGAAACACCATATATTTT.

The V call is TRBV7-9, the J call TRBJ1-1; D call uncertain. The CDR3 extends over 14 amino acids. Trimming shortened V by 3 bases and J by 4 bases, and 12 bases separated the two germline ends. Germline CDR1 and CDR2: SEHNR and FQNEAQ (reference sequence). For the CDR3, the DNA is TGTGCCAGCAGCTTCGCGATCCGGGGCACTGAAGCTTTCTTT. The encoded protein is CASSFAIRGTEAFF. Filled out from reference TRBV7-9 and TRBJ1-1, the complete variable domain reads DTGVSQNPRHKITKRGQNVTFRCDPISEHNRLYWYRQTLGQGPEFLTYFQNEAQLEKSRLLSDRFSAERPKGSFSTLEIQRTEQGDSAMYLCASSFAIRGTEAFFGQGTRLTVV.

The rearrangement uses TRBV4-2 and TRBJ2-2; 9 nucleotides line up with TRBD2. Germline-derived CDR1 and CDR2 are LGHNA and YNFKEQ. The CDR3 covers 19 residues. The V gene end was trimmed by 0 bases and the J gene end by 1 base; junction bases not matched to a gene: 9. The CDR3 here is CASSQDPLAGELNTGELFF. DNA for the CDR3: TGTGCCAGCAGCCAAGATCCCTTAGCGGGGGAACTGAACACCGGGGAGCTGTTTTTT.

This chain joins TRBV6-1 and TRBJ2-1, with 10 bases lining up with TRBD1. CDR1 and CDR2 from the germline V gene are MNHNS and SASEGT. The CDR3 sequence is 15 residues long. The J segment lost 6 bases and the V segment lost 7 bases, leaving 9 bases of the junction unmatched. This CDR3 is CASTLRDRGSNEQFF. In DNA form, the CDR3 reads TGTGCCAGCACCCTCCGGGACAGGGGTAGCAATGAGCAGTTCTTC.

Remarks on this clone: This specimen includes other DNA sequences encoding the same CDR3. The V and J genes are TRBV30 and TRBJ2-3, with 7 bases identical to TRBD1. The J segment lost 3 bases and the V segment lost 4 bases, leaving 4 bases of the junction unmatched. This CDR3 contains 13 residues. Germline loops: CDR1 GTSNPN, CDR2 SVGIG (reference sequence). The CDR3: CAWTGGWTDTQYF. The CDR3 nucleotides are TGTGCCTGGACAGGGGGATGGACAGATACGCAGTATTTT.

This sequence joins TRBV7-2 and TRBJ1-3, with D perhaps TRBD1 (5 bases). Trimming removed 2 bases from V and 0 bases from J, with 11 bases in between. Per germline, CDR1 SGHTA and CDR2 FQGNSA. This CDR3 comprises 16 residues. The CDR3 coding sequence is TGTGCCAGCAGCTTATCAGGGCGGTCCTCTGGAAACACCATATATTTT. Its protein is CASSLSGRSSGNTIYF.

This sequence joins TRBV11-2 and TRBJ1-2, with a weak D call TRBD1 (6 bases). This CDR3 is 18 amino acids long. Trimming stripped 6 bases from V and 4 bases from J, with 27 bases between. The germline V gene has CDR1 SGHAT and CDR2 FQNNGV. CDR3 nucleotide sequence: TGTGCCAGCAGTTCATCCCACCCGCATGGGGGCGCGGGCTATGGCTACACCTTC. Translation gives CASSSSHPHGGAGYGYTF.

This chain connects TRBV5-6 to TRBJ2-1, with 11 bases matching TRBD2. V lost 4 bases to trimming and J lost 7 bases; unmatched junction nucleotides: 7. Germline V gene sequence: CDR1 SGHDT, CDR2 YYEEEE. The CDR3 has 15 amino acids. The CDR3 nucleotides are TGTGCCAGCAGCCTACTAGCGGGGGTTGTAAATGAGCAGTTCTTC. Its protein product is CASSLLAGVVNEQFF.

The chain has TRBV4-3 and TRBJ2-3, with no clear D. The CDR3 is 15 residues long. Between the trimmed V and J ends, which lost 0 bases and 1 base, there was a span of 8 bases. Germline V lookup: CDR1 LGHNA, CDR2 YSLEER. The CDR3 DNA reads TGCGCCAGCAGCCAAGAACGCGCGGGCACAGATACGCAGTATTTT. As protein: CASSQERAGTDTQYF.

The gene calls are TRBV25-1 and TRBJ2-6; the D is unclear. CDR3 length equals 16 residues. CDR1 is MGHDK, CDR2 SYGVNS, per germline. Trimming stripped 0 bases from V and 0 bases from J, with 6 bases between. CDR3 sequence reads: CASSEYPLSGANVLTF. DNA for the CDR3: TGTGCCAGCAGTGAATACCCCCTCTCTGGGGCCAACGTCCTGACTTTC.

V usage is TRBV2 and J usage is TRBJ2-7; D perhaps matches TRBD2 (5 bases). This CDR3 is built from 14 residues. V was shortened by 4 bases and J by 2 bases, with 12 bases between the two germline ends. Per the germline V gene, CDR1 is SNHLY and CDR2 is FYNNEI. This CDR3 is CASSAAGGPYEQYF. DNA of the CDR3: TGTGCCAGCAGTGCTGCCGGAGGCCCCTACGAGCAGTACTTC.

The chain links TRBV25-1 to TRBJ1-1; a possible D gene is TRBD1 (6 bases). Germline V gives CDR1 MGHDK, CDR2 SYGVNS. The ends were cut back, 5 bases at V and 6 bases at J, with 13 bases in the middle. The CDR3 loop spans 13 amino acids. As DNA, the CDR3 is TGTGCCAGCAGTTACAGGGTGGAGGCTGAAGCTTTCTTT. Its protein is CASSYRVEAEAFF. Together with reference TRBV25-1 and TRBJ1-1, the CDR3 gives the full variable domain: EADIYQTPRYLVIGTGKKITLECSQTMGHDKMYWYQQDPGMELHLIHYSYGVNSTEKGDLSSESTVSRIRTEHFPLTLESARPSHTSQYLCASSYRVEAEAFFGQGTRLTVV.

The chain joins TRBV5-1 to TRBJ2-7, with TRBD1 matching over 9 bases. The germline CDR1 and CDR2 sequences are SGHRS and YFSETQ. V lost 1 base to trimming and J lost 6 bases; unmatched junction nucleotides: 8. The CDR3 runs 15 residues. CDR3 protein: CASSLRGTGRVEQYF. CDR3 bases: TGCGCCAGCAGCTTGCGTGGGACAGGGCGCGTCGAGCAGTACTTC.